This TCR beta chain was retrieved from a study of radiation and T cells in renal cell carcinoma. With 5 bases removed from V and 3 bases from J, the gap between germline ends came to 21 bases. CDR1 and CDR2 from the germline V gene are SEHNR and FQNEAQ (reference sequence). The CDR3 loop spans 17 amino acids. Time point of the sample: blood 4 weeks post-SBRT, at nephrectomy. Noted treatment: 15 Gy SBRT to primary tumor, nephrectomy 4 weeks later. Clones were read by immunoSEQ multiplex PCR, and TCRdb kept only the in-frame ones, dropping some. The sample carries about 64,000 clones, about 83% recorded once.

The sample was blood, taken from a patient whose treatment included radiotherapy and nephrectomy. The chain has TRBV7-9 and TRBJ2-3; TRBD1 is a possible D gene (6 bases). The source of this sequence is a man in his fifties or sixties with renal cell carcinoma. The CDR3 DNA reads TGTGCCAGCAGCGGAACTCGACAGGAGGAGTTTACAGATACGCAGTATTTT. It encodes CASSGTRQEEFTDTQYF.